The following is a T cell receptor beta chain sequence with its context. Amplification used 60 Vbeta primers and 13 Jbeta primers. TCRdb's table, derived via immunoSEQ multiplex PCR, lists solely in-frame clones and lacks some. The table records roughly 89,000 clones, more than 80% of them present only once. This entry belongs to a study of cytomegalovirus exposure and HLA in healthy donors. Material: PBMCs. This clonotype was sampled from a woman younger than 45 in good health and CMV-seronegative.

The CDR3 sequence: CASSPPTGPSSYEQYF. The DNA of the CDR3 is TGTGCCAGCTCACCACCGACAGGGCCCAGCTCCTACGAGCAGTACTTC. The gene calls are TRBV18 and TRBJ2-7; 7 positions match TRBD1. The V and J ends lost 0 bases and 0 bases, in that order; junction bases with no gene match: 5. CDR3 length: 16 amino acids. In germline, CDR1 is KGHSH, CDR2 LQKENI.